These T cell receptor beta chains were read from a single sample in a study of cytomegalovirus exposure and HLA in healthy donors. Sequenced by immunoSEQ multiplex PCR; TCRdb stores in-frame clones only, minus some. The table has roughly 56,000 clones, about 93% seen once. The sequencing sample was made of PBMCs. These receptors came from a man between 18 and 35 years old in good health and CMV-seronegative. Each CDR3 is given with its conserved first and last residue. The order of the fields is J gene, D gene, V gene, clone size, CDR3 protein, CDR3 DNA. D genes are given only for firm matches. Rows give clone size only sometimes, using once, few, many, or a class for an expanded clone.

j_call: TRBJ1-2; d_call: TRBD1; v_call: TRBV11-3; clone_size: NA; cdr3_aa: CASSLARDSYGYTF; cdr3_nt: TGTGCCAGCAGCTTAGCAAGGGACAGCTATGGCTACACCTTC
j_call: TRBJ1-5; d_call: TRBD1; v_call: TRBV2; clone_size: NA; cdr3_aa: CASSGGQTSNQPQHF; cdr3_nt: TGTGCCAGCAGTGGGGGACAGACTAGCAATCAGCCCCAGCATTTT
j_call: TRBJ2-3; d_call: TRBD2; v_call: TRBV7-6; clone_size: NA; cdr3_aa: CASSLGGGLAGTDTQYF; cdr3_nt: TGTGCCAGCAGCTTAGGCGGGGGACTAGCGGGCACAGATACGCAGTATTTT
j_call: TRBJ2-1; d_call: TRBD2; v_call: TRBV11-3; clone_size: NA; cdr3_aa: CASSLGLAGGNRQFF; cdr3_nt: TGTGCCAGCAGCCTCGGACTAGCGGGAGGTAATAGGCAGTTCTTC
j_call: TRBJ2-5; d_call: TRBD1; v_call: TRBV4-1; clone_size: NA; cdr3_aa: CASSLGQGETQYF; cdr3_nt: TGCGCCAGCAGCCTAGGACAGGGAGAGACCCAGTACTTC
j_call: TRBJ2-2; d_call: TRBD2; v_call: TRBV11-3; clone_size: NA; cdr3_aa: CASIREGHSGELFF; cdr3_nt: TGTGCCAGCATACGGGAGGGCCATAGCGGGGAGCTGTTTTTT
j_call: TRBJ1-4; d_call: TRBD1; v_call: TRBV18; clone_size: once; cdr3_aa: CASSPTGQGSTNEKLFF; cdr3_nt: TGTGCCAGCTCACCAACCGGACAGGGATCAACTAATGAAAAACTGTTTTTT
j_call: TRBJ1-1; d_call: TRBD1; v_call: TRBV9; clone_size: once; cdr3_aa: CASSDQTGVPEAFF; cdr3_nt: TGTGCCAGCAGCGATCAGACAGGGGTACCTGAAGCTTTCTTT
j_call: TRBJ2-2; d_call: NA; v_call: TRBV19; clone_size: NA; cdr3_aa: CASETGLGTGELFF; cdr3_nt: TGTGCCAGTGAAACAGGGTTGGGCACCGGGGAGCTGTTTTTT
j_call: TRBJ2-6; d_call: TRBD2; v_call: TRBV30; clone_size: NA; cdr3_aa: CACPRGDGANVLTF; cdr3_nt: TGTGCCTGCCCCCGGGGGGATGGGGCCAACGTCCTGACTTTC
j_call: TRBJ2-7; d_call: TRBD1; v_call: TRBV7-9; clone_size: NA; cdr3_aa: CASSLGTGESDEQYF; cdr3_nt: TGTGCCAGCAGCCTGGGGACAGGTGAATCTGACGAGCAGTACTTC
j_call: TRBJ2-2; d_call: NA; v_call: TRBV6-1; clone_size: NA; cdr3_aa: CASSATGTGELFF; cdr3_nt: TGTGCCAGCAGTGCCACAGGGACCGGGGAGCTGTTTTTT
j_call: TRBJ2-1; d_call: TRBD2; v_call: TRBV2; clone_size: NA; cdr3_aa: CASSAPGLANEQFF; cdr3_nt: TGTGCCAGCAGCGCCCCGGGACTAGCAAATGAGCAGTTCTTC
j_call: TRBJ2-5; d_call: NA; v_call: TRBV28; clone_size: NA; cdr3_aa: CASHTRRSRETQYF; cdr3_nt: TGTGCCAGCCACACAAGGAGGTCGAGAGAGACCCAGTACTTC
j_call: TRBJ1-1; d_call: NA; v_call: TRBV6-6; clone_size: NA; cdr3_aa: CASSTKDDDTEAFF; cdr3_nt: TGTGCCAGCAGTACTAAAGACGATGACACTGAAGCTTTCTTT
j_call: TRBJ2-3; d_call: TRBD1; v_call: TRBV6-4; clone_size: NA; cdr3_aa: CASSDGTGEADTQYF; cdr3_nt: TGTGCCAGCAGTGACGGGACAGGGGAGGCGGATACGCAGTATTTT
j_call: TRBJ2-2; d_call: NA; v_call: TRBV11-2; clone_size: NA; cdr3_aa: CASSPSRKSGGPGELFF; cdr3_nt: TGTGCCAGCAGCCCTTCCCGAAAGAGCGGAGGTCCCGGGGAGCTGTTTTTT
j_call: TRBJ2-5; d_call: NA; v_call: TRBV11-3; clone_size: NA; cdr3_aa: CASSLDGQRQETQYF; cdr3_nt: TGTGCCAGCAGCTTAGACGGACAAAGACAAGAGACCCAGTACTTC
j_call: TRBJ1-4; d_call: NA; v_call: TRBV5-5; clone_size: NA; cdr3_aa: CASSLGATELFF; cdr3_nt: TGTGCCAGCAGCTTGGGGGCCACCGAACTGTTTTTT
j_call: TRBJ1-1; d_call: NA; v_call: TRBV19; clone_size: NA; cdr3_aa: CASSISIRSDEAFF; cdr3_nt: TGTGCCAGTAGTATATCTATCCGCAGCGATGAAGCTTTCTTT
j_call: TRBJ2-3; d_call: TRBD2; v_call: TRBV2; clone_size: NA; cdr3_aa: CASTIPGLAGRTDTQYF; cdr3_nt: TGTGCCAGCACGATACCGGGACTAGCGGGACGCACAGATACGCAGTATTTT
j_call: TRBJ2-1; d_call: TRBD2; v_call: TRBV4-3; clone_size: once; cdr3_aa: CASSPGGHEQFF; cdr3_nt: TGCGCCAGCAGCCCGGGAGGGCATGAGCAGTTCTTC
j_call: TRBJ1-3; d_call: NA; v_call: TRBV28; clone_size: NA; cdr3_aa: CASRAGQLSGNTIYF; cdr3_nt: TGTGCCAGCAGGGCCGGACAGTTATCTGGAAACACCATATATTTT
j_call: TRBJ2-7; d_call: TRBD2; v_call: TRBV19; clone_size: NA; cdr3_aa: CASSFGLAYEQYF; cdr3_nt: TGTGCCAGTAGTTTCGGACTAGCCTACGAGCAGTACTTC
j_call: TRBJ2-6; d_call: TRBD2; v_call: TRBV30; clone_size: NA; cdr3_aa: CAWNYGGRGPGANVLTF; cdr3_nt: TGTGCCTGGAATTATGGCGGGAGGGGCCCTGGGGCCAACGTCCTGACTTTC
j_call: TRBJ1-4; d_call: NA; v_call: TRBV27; clone_size: NA; cdr3_aa: CASSKIPGLFNEKLFF; cdr3_nt: TGTGCCAGCAGTAAAATTCCGGGACTCTTTAATGAAAAACTGTTTTTT
j_call: TRBJ1-2; d_call: NA; v_call: TRBV6-5; clone_size: NA; cdr3_aa: CASSKAGGYTF; cdr3_nt: TGTGCCAGCAGCAAGGCAGGTGGCTACACCTTC
j_call: TRBJ2-5; d_call: NA; v_call: TRBV6-5; clone_size: NA; cdr3_aa: CASSYSFRGETQYF; cdr3_nt: TGTGCCAGCAGTTACTCTTTTAGGGGGGAGACCCAGTACTTC
j_call: TRBJ2-2; d_call: TRBD1; v_call: TRBV9; clone_size: NA; cdr3_aa: CASSLRGGTGDTGELFF; cdr3_nt: TGTGCCAGCAGCTTGCGAGGAGGGACAGGGGACACCGGGGAGCTGTTTTTT